Sequencing of this T cell receptor (beta chain) was carried out in a study of T-cell memory formation after mild COVID-19. Across the study: Largely donor-specific sequence clusters came from a couple of donors.

Germline CDR1 reads SGHTA; CDR2 reads FQGNSA. The CDR3 runs 12 residues. V lost 4 bases, J lost 7 bases, and 8 bases lay in between. In its sample, this clonotype was seen many times. TCR alpha and TCR beta cDNA libraries carrying sample barcodes and UMIs were produced by 5'RACE using constant-segment primers. TCRdb re-called the 5' RACE reads through MiXCR, storing one row per CDR3 protein. The sample consists of roughly 48,000 distinct CDR3 sequences, roughly 27% of them appearing once. This rearrangement joins TRBV7-2 to TRBJ2-1; D ambiguous. The TCR originated in a man younger than 35 who had mild COVID-19 (a few samples of this study predate the infection). Cell type and time point are not known. The sample was PBMCs or a T cell subset sorted from them (not recorded which). The CDR3 DNA reads as TGTGCCAGCAGCTCCTGGGATAATGAGCAGTTCTTC. This translates into CASSSWDNEQFF.